A single sample is the source of the 18 T cell receptor beta chains below, sequenced in a study of cytomegalovirus exposure and HLA in healthy donors (dated by TCRdb to 2016 to 2017). Library prep was done by the immunoSEQ multiplex PCR assay. A mixture of 60 forward primers for TCR Vbeta segments and 13 reverse primers for TCR Jbeta segments was used in the multiplex PCR. What TCRdb holds here is the immuneACCESS table cut down to in-frame rearrangements. Part of the clones is not present; checked against another copy, under half of the missing clones reflect an unresolved V gene, and the others are unexplained. The sample data list about 140,000 clones, and around nine tenths of these were observed just once. 4.5% to 6.5% of the sample belongs to the ten largest clones. The sample comprised PBMCs. The origin of the receptors is a woman in her thirties in good health and CMV-seronegative.

V is TRBV7-2 and J is TRBJ1-2; 9 bases are a match to TRBD1. CDR1 is SGHTA and CDR2 is FQGNSA in the germline V gene. V lost 3 bases to trimming and J lost 5 bases; unmatched junction nucleotides: 10. This CDR3 is 16 amino acids long. The CDR3 DNA is TGTGCCAGCAGCTTGTTCCCCGGGACAGGGATATATGGCTACACCTTC. It is translated as CASSLFPGTGIYGYTF.

This chain uses TRBV4-3 with TRBJ2-1; weak D call: TRBD1 (5 bases). CDR3 size: 14 residues. Germline V gives CDR1 LGHNA, CDR2 YSLEER. V lost 2 bases, J lost 7 bases, and 12 bases lay in between. This CDR3 reads CASSQQEGVNEQFF. CDR3 DNA sequence: TGCGCCAGCAGCCAACAGGAAGGGGTGAATGAGCAGTTCTTC.

J is TRBJ2-7 and V is TRBV29-1; 10 bases are a match to TRBD2. The germline gives CDR1 SQVTM, CDR2 ANQGSEA. J lost 3 bases, V lost 4 bases, and 3 bases had no gene match. CDR3 length equals 13 residues. Written as DNA, the CDR3 is TGCAGCGTTGTGCTAGCGGGGGTCTACGAGCAGTACTTC. This sequence encodes CSVVLAGVYEQYF.

This chain connects TRBV18 to TRBJ2-1, with 10 bases fitting TRBD1. Germline CDR1 is KGHSH and CDR2 is LQKENI. The CDR3 sequence is 16 residues long. V gave up 5 bases and J gave up 7 bases; unmatched junction bases: 11. The CDR3 protein is CASSSQTGGYENEQFF. The CDR3 coding sequence is TGTGCCAGCTCAAGTCAGACAGGGGGCTATGAAAATGAGCAGTTCTTC.

The V call is TRBV4-3, the J call TRBJ2-7, with 7 positions matching TRBD1. The trim removed 4 bases at V and 0 bases at J, leaving 6 bases unmatched. Per germline, CDR1 LGHNA and CDR2 YSLEER. This CDR3 spans 15 amino acids. In nucleotides, the CDR3 is TGCGCCAGCAGCCTACACAGGGGAAGCTCCTACGAGCAGTACTTC. Translated: CASSLHRGSSYEQYF.

This chain joins TRBV28 and TRBJ2-5; 9 bases are shared with TRBD1. CDR3 length: 16 residues. The trim removed 4 bases at V and 5 bases at J, leaving 11 bases unmatched. Germline CDR1 reads MDHEN; CDR2 reads SYDVKM. The CDR3 is CASSSSGTGQGETQYF. The CDR3 bases are TGTGCCAGCAGTTCTTCCGGGACAGGGCAAGGGGAGACCCAGTACTTC.

The chain recombines TRBV5-1 with TRBJ2-3; tentative D call: TRBD1 (6 bases). Germline CDR1 reads SGHRS; CDR2 reads YFSETQ. The V end lost 2 bases, the J end lost 2 bases, and 33 bases lay between the germline ends. CDR3 size: 22 residues. This CDR3 is CASSFCGAGTSPTSIATDTQYF. The CDR3, as DNA: TGCGCCAGCAGCTTTTGTGGGGCCGGGACATCCCCTACTAGTATCGCCACAGATACGCAGTATTTT.

This sequence joins TRBV11-3 and TRBJ2-7; no reliable D call. The ends were cut back, 0 bases at V and 1 base at J, with 4 bases in the middle. This CDR3 region has 13 residues. Germline loops: CDR1 SGHNT, CDR2 YENEEA. The CDR3 region has the DNA TGTGCCAGCAGCTTAGATCGGTCCTACGAGCAGTACTTC. Protein sequence: CASSLDRSYEQYF.

The chain combines TRBV18 with TRBJ2-5; TRBD2 matches at 10 bases. Unmatched junction bases numbered 12, after V lost 3 bases and J lost 5 bases. The CDR3 runs to 17 residues. Looked up from germline, CDR1 is KGHSH and CDR2 is LQKENI. The CDR3 nucleotides read TGTGCCAGCTCACCTAGGGCTAGCGGGAGCTCCGGGGAGACCCAGTACTTC. It codes for CASSPRASGSSGETQYF.

This clone was detected a few times. V gene TRBV6-6 combines with J gene TRBJ1-1; 12 bases agree with TRBD1. Germline V gene sequence: CDR1 MNHNY, CDR2 SVGAGI (reference sequence). V gave up 2 bases and J gave up 4 bases; unmatched junction bases: 2. The CDR3 has 15 residues. CDR3 sequence: CASSYPGQGATEAFF. CDR3 sequence (DNA): TGTGCCAGCAGTTACCCGGGACAGGGGGCCACTGAAGCTTTCTTT.

This chain joins TRBV27 and TRBJ2-1; 7 bases fit TRBD1. This CDR3 spans 15 amino acids. Germline V gene sequence: CDR1 MNHEY, CDR2 SMNVEV (reference sequence). V shed 5 bases and J 6 bases; nucleotides not matched to a gene: 10. CDR3 residues: CASSPPGQPFNEQFF. CDR3 DNA sequence: TGTGCCAGCAGTCCGCCGGGACAGCCTTTCAATGAGCAGTTCTTC.

This clone showed up just a few times. This chain joins TRBV7-2 and TRBJ2-7, with D tentatively TRBD2 (5 bases). The CDR3 loop spans 14 amino acids. The germline V gene encodes CDR1 SGHTA and CDR2 FQGNSA. V was shortened by 1 base and J by 2 bases, with 9 bases between the two germline ends. As DNA, the CDR3 is TGTGCCAGCAGCTTAGACCTGGGAGCCTACGAGCAGTACTTC. Protein product: CASSLDLGAYEQYF.

The chain employs TRBV15 and TRBJ2-3, with 14 bases aligning to TRBD2. Per germline, CDR1 LNHNV and CDR2 YYDKDF (reference sequence). Trimming at V came to 0 bases and at J to 1 base, leaving 15 bases not matched to a gene. This CDR3 is 22 amino acids long. The CDR3 region has the DNA TGTGCCACCAGCAGAGATGTGGTCGGGGGGACTAGCGGGAGTGTGGGCACAGATACGCAGTATTTT. It encodes CATSRDVVGGTSGSVGTDTQYF. Full variable domain (rest looked up from reference TRBV15 and TRBJ2-3): DAMVIQNPRYQVTQFGKPVTLSCSQTLNHNVMYWYQQKSSQAPKLLFHYYDKDFNNEADTPDNFQSRRPNTSFCFLDIRSPGLGDTAMYLCATSRDVVGGTSGSVGTDTQYFGPGTRLTVL.

The V call is TRBV4-3, the J call TRBJ2-1; 7 bases map to TRBD2. J was trimmed by 2 bases and V by 0 bases; bases with no gene match: 7. The CDR3 contains 17 residues. Germline V gene sequence: CDR1 LGHNA, CDR2 YSLEER. CDR3 in DNA: TGCGCCAGCAGCCAAGATCCAGCGGGACGCACCTACAATGAGCAGTTCTTC. Translation gives CASSQDPAGRTYNEQFF.

This chain links TRBV27 with TRBJ2-7, with 13 nucleotides matching TRBD2. This CDR3 has 15 amino acids. V trimming: 5 bases; J trimming: 2 bases; junction bases outside the gene matches: 3. The germline CDR1 and CDR2 sequences are MNHEY and SMNVEV (reference sequence). This chain's CDR3 is CASSKGLAGTYEQYF. CDR3 in DNA: TGTGCCAGCAGTAAGGGACTAGCGGGAACCTACGAGCAGTACTTC.

The chain carries TRBV29-1 and TRBJ2-3; TRBD2 agrees at 14 bases. The CDR3 loop spans 14 amino acids. Germline trimming cut 8 bases from V and 4 bases from J; bases unmatched to any gene: 5. Germline lookup yields CDR1 SQVTM and CDR2 ANQGSEA. Here the CDR3 DNA reads TGCAGCACCTCGGGACTAGCGGGGGCAGATACGCAGTATTTT. This translates into CSTSGLAGADTQYF.

The rearrangement links TRBV6-1 to TRBJ2-2; 8 bases are shared with TRBD1. CDR3 length: 15 residues. V was clipped by 10 bases and J by 3 bases; unmatched bases: 10. The germline V gene encodes CDR1 MNHNS and CDR2 SASEGT. As DNA, the CDR3 is TGTGCCAACAGATTATGGACAGGGTACACCGGGGAGCTGTTTTTT. Translation: CANRLWTGYTGELFF.

The rearrangement uses TRBV7-5 and TRBJ1-6. TRBV7-5 is marked as a pseudogene. The CDR3 is 17 residues long. CDR3 region: CVRSSPMREGTNSPLHF. For the CDR3, the DNA is TGTGTCAGAAGCTCCCCCATGCGGGAGGGAACAAATTCACCCCTCCACTTT.